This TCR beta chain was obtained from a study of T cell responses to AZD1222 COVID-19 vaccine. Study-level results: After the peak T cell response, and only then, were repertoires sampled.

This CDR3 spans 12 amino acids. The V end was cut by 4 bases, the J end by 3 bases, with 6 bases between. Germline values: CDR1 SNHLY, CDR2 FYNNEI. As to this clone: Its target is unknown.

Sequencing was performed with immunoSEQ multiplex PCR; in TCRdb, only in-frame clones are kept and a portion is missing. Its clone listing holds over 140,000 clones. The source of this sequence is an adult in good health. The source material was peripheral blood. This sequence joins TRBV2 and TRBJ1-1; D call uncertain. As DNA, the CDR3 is TGTGCCAGCAGTGGTTTTCACACTGAAGCTTTCTTT. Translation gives CASSGFHTEAFF.